This T cell receptor beta chain is drawn from a study of CD8 T cell repertoires and HIV-1 epitope variants. This CDR3 has 12 residues. Germline lookup yields CDR1 SQVTM and CDR2 ANQGSEA. Germline trimming cut 5 bases from V and 7 bases from J; bases unmatched to any gene: 5. The table came from immunoSEQ multiplex PCR; TCRdb's copy has only in-frame clones and leaves some out. This sample carries more than 85,000 clones, roughly 77% of them seen once, and the ten largest clones take roughly 25%. This clonotype originated in a male donor with HIV. The rearrangement links TRBV29-1 to TRBJ2-1; 7 bases map to TRBD2. Material: uncultured baseline CD8+ T cells from peripheral blood mononuclear cells (PBMCs). The CDR3: CSVRQGLNEQFF. The CDR3 region has the DNA TGCAGCGTTCGCCAGGGACTAAATGAGCAGTTCTTC.